These 5 T cell receptor beta chains were all obtained from the same sample, sequenced in a study of blood T cell repertoires in COVID-19 (dated by TCRdb to between 2020 and 2021). Library preparation used the immunoSEQ multiplex PCR assay. The clones in this table, taken by TCRdb from immuneACCESS, are in-frame only. Not every clone is retained; where verified, under half of the shortfall comes from an unresolved V gene, and the cause of the rest is unknown. This sample holds 240,000 or so clones; about 80% were observed only once. The ten largest clones capture around 9.6% of the sample. The source material was peripheral blood. The receptors were sampled from a woman of 80 years or more with acute or convalescent COVID-19.

V is TRBV5-1 and J is TRBJ2-5; possibly TRBD1 for D (5 bases). V shed 5 bases and J shed 5 bases, with 19 bases lying between them. The CDR3 consists of 15 residues. Per the germline V gene, CDR1 is SGHRS and CDR2 is YFSETQ. The CDR3 spells CASRRSSEAGETQYF. The CDR3 region has the DNA TGCGCCAGCAGACGATCTTCAGAGGCAGGGGAGACCCAGTACTTC.

The J gene is TRBJ1-1, the V gene TRBV6-6, with TRBD1 matching 9 bases. V lost 7 bases, J lost 6 bases, and 9 bases stayed unmatched. This CDR3 has 14 residues. Germline V gene data show CDR1 as MNHNY and CDR2 as SVGAGI (reference sequence). This CDR3 reads CASIQGQGGSEAFF. The CDR3 nucleotides are TGTGCCAGCATCCAGGGACAGGGAGGATCTGAAGCTTTCTTT.

The rearrangement joins TRBV4-1 to TRBJ2-5, with D tentatively TRBD2 (5 bases). The germline V gene encodes CDR1 MGHRA and CDR2 YSYEKL. The CDR3 covers 17 residues. V lost 0 bases and J 3 bases, leaving 17 bases between the germline ends. CDR3 bases: TGCGCCAGCAGCCAAGATTTGAACTCCTGGCGGGAAGAGACCCAGTACTTC. Its translation is CASSQDLNSWREETQYF.

This chain links TRBV6-5 with TRBJ1-1, with D tentatively TRBD1 (6 bases). The CDR3 is made up of 14 amino acids. The V and J ends lost 4 bases and 1 base respectively, with 10 bases between them. Germline V gene sequence: CDR1 MNHEY, CDR2 SVGAGI. CDR3 coding DNA: TGTGCCAGCAGTTTTGACAGGACGAACACTGAAGCTTTCTTT. Translating it yields CASSFDRTNTEAFF.

This chain joins TRBV18 and TRBJ2-4, with no clear D. Trimming took off 6 bases at V and 0 bases at J, with 9 bases between the two ends. Germline values: CDR1 KGHSH, CDR2 LQKENI. The CDR3 length is 14 residues. The CDR3 nucleotides read TGTGCCAGCTCCCTAGATTTAGCCAAAAACATTCAGTACTTC. Its translation is CASSLDLAKNIQYF.